One sample yielded the 3 T cell receptor beta chains listed below, sequenced in a study of neurological immune-mediated disorders. Each CDR3 protein is one row after TCRdb ran MiXCR on the 5' RACE reads. In the table there are fewer than 90,000 distinct CDR3 sequences, under 13% of which are singletons. Input material: PBMCs. Every receptor here comes from a middle-aged man in good health.

This clonotype was recorded at least ten times. This chain joins TRBV29-1 and TRBJ1-2; D possibly corresponds to TRBD1 (5 bases). Trimming took 6 bases from V and 4 from J, leaving 9 bases between them. Germline CDR1 SQVTM, CDR2 ANQGSEA. The CDR3 covers 11 residues. Here the CDR3 reads CSVNGGYGYTF. CDR3 bases: TGCAGCGTAAATGGGGGCTATGGCTACACCTTC.

This chain links TRBV7-2 with TRBJ2-3, with 13 bases fitting TRBD2. This CDR3 has 16 residues. Trimming removed 5 bases from V and 4 bases from J; junction bases left unmatched: 6. Germline-derived CDR1 and CDR2 are SGHTA and FQGNSA. CDR3 residues: CASSQGTSGAADTQYF. As DNA, the CDR3 is TGTGCCAGCAGCCAAGGGACTAGCGGGGCCGCAGATACGCAGTATTTT.

Many counts were recorded for this clonotype. This chain links TRBV5-1 with TRBJ2-5, with a tentative D call TRBD2 (6 bases). The germline V gene encodes CDR1 SGHRS and CDR2 YFSETQ. The CDR3 sequence is 15 residues long. V shed 1 base and J shed 4 bases, with 14 bases lying between them. The CDR3 is CASSLSLATGETQYF. In nucleotides, the CDR3 is TGCGCCAGCAGCTTGTCACTAGCTACGGGAGAGACCCAGTACTTC.